Listed below are T cell receptor beta chains from one sample, sequenced in a study of blood T cell repertoires in COVID-19. Sequenced by immunoSEQ multiplex PCR; TCRdb stores in-frame clones only, minus some. The table includes tens of thousands of clones, about 76% detected once. Material for sequencing was peripheral blood. The receptors derive from a woman older than 75 with acute or convalescent COVID-19. Both conserved end residues are part of each CDR3.

>TRBJ2-2|TRBV3-1/TRBV3-2
CASTRTSGDTGELFF
>TRBJ1-6|TRBV6-5
CASSYTRTANSPLHF
>TRBJ2-5|TRBV30
CAWSVQLAGLETQYF
>TRBJ2-7|TRBV30
CAWSLGAEQYF
>TRBJ1-2|TRBV5-4
CASSSYQTGSRGYTF
>TRBJ2-7|TRBV14
CASSQGHSGVYEQYF
>TRBJ2-3|TRBV6-4
CASSDSRLAGGPDTQYF
>TRBJ2-3|TRBV12-5
CASGLQELTDTQYF
>TRBJ2-7|TRBV10-2
CASSWDSSYEQYF
>TRBJ1-2|TRBV7-9
CASGQGEGGYTF
>TRBJ1-3|TRBV7-2
CASSLEQGIPGNTIYF
>TRBJ2-3|TRBV4-1
CASSQDVGIMRGQTDTQYF
>TRBJ2-1|TRBV28
CASSLTGSSYNEQFF
>TRBJ2-3|TRBV2
CASSEEQSGTDTQYF
>TRBJ2-6|TRBV7-3
CASSPQGARSSSGANVLTF
>TRBJ2-7|TRBV7-6
CASSLLAQEEKGEQYF
>TRBJ2-2|TRBV9
CASSQNTGELFF
>TRBJ2-7|TRBV5-4
CASSRRRTSGYEQYF
>TRBJ1-2|TRBV28
CASVERAYGYTF
>TRBJ1-4|TRBV28
CASSTERGLLFF
>TRBJ2-7|TRBV6-6
CASSYLPTGGKYEQYF
>TRBJ2-5|TRBV5-1
CASSMTLTLAGGSQETQYF
>TRBJ2-5|TRBV27
CASSRDRGETQYF
>TRBJ1-3|TRBV5-4
CASSSNRGTGYSGNTIYF
>TRBJ2-5|TRBV5-4
CASSSLAGAETQYF
>TRBJ2-1|TRBV28
CASSSIWTSPQYNEQFF
>TRBJ2-7|TRBV3-1/TRBV3-2
CASSHWDRKHYEQYF
>TRBJ2-7|TRBV11-2
CASSLDQPGVPYEQYF
>TRBJ1-2|TRBV9
CASSVGQSYGYTF
>TRBJ1-5|TRBV2
CASLKGQGTQPQHF
>TRBJ1-3|TRBV19
CASSMGPGIPADGNTIYF
>TRBJ1-1|TRBV7-9
CASSPLDEAPNTEAFF
>TRBJ2-7|TRBV18
CASSRRTANPPDAPEQYF
>TRBJ2-2|TRBV11-2
CASSLIMGVVGELFF
>TRBJ2-1|TRBV5-6
CASSPTRANLYNEQFF
>TRBJ1-4|TRBV2
CASGMWAGGITNEKLFF
>TRBJ1-1|TRBV2
CASSEYGGNTEAFF
>TRBJ2-7|TRBV2
CATGGTRVEQYF
>TRBJ1-5|TRBV7-9
CASSLGSGPNQPQHF
>TRBJ2-7|TRBV7-2
CASSLSRTYEQYF
>TRBJ1-2|TRBV28
CASSLLSREDYGYTF
>TRBJ2-3|TRBV4-3
CASSQGQWGATDTQYF
>TRBJ2-1|TRBV28
CASSFVGSGWQFF
>TRBJ2-7|TRBV9
CASSGQGYEQYF
>TRBJ2-7|TRBV11-2
CASSFGVREQYF